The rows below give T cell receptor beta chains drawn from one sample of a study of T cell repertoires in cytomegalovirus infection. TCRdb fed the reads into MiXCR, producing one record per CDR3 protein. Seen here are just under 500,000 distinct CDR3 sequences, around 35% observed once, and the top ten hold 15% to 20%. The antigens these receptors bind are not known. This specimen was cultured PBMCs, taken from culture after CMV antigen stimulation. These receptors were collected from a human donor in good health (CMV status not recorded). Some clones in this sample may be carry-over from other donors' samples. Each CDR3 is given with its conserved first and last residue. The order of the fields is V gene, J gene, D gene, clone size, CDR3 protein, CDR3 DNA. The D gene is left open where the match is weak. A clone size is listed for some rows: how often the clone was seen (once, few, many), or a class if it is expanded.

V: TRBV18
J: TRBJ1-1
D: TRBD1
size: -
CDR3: CASSPGTGQNTEAFF
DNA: TGTGCCAGCTCACCAGGGACAGGGCAGAACACTGAAGCTTTCTTT

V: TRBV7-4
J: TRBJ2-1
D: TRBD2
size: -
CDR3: CASSSITGLAGLDEQFF
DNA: TGTGCCAGCAGCTCCATTACCGGACTAGCGGGATTAGATGAGCAGTTCTTC

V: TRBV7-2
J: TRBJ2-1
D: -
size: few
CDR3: CASSRELVNEQFF
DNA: TGTGCCAGCAGCAGGGAACTAGTGAATGAGCAGTTCTTC

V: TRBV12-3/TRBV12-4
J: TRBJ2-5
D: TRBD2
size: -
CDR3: CASSYLLAGVGKTQYF
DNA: TGTGCCAGCAGTTATTTACTAGCGGGAGTGGGAAAGACCCAGTACTTC

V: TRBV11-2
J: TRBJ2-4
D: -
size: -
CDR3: CASSKPLGLAKNIQYF
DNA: TGTGCCAGCAGCAAGCCTCTTGGACTAGCCAAAAACATTCAGTACTTC

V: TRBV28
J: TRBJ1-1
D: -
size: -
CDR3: CASSLYRTVSSEAFF
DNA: TGTGCCAGCAGTTTATATCGGACCGTGTCTTCTGAAGCTTTCTTT

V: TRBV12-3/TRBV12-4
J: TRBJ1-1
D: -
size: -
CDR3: CASSLALANTEAFF
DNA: TGTGCCAGCAGTTTAGCACTCGCGAACACTGAAGCTTTCTTT

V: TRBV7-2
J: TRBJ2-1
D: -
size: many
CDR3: CASSPDILSYNEQFF
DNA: TGTGCCAGCAGCCCGGACATCCTCTCCTACAATGAGCAGTTCTTC

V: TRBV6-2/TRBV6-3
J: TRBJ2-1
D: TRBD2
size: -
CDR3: CASRRAGLAGVSYNEQFF
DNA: TGTGCCAGCAGACGGGCGGGACTAGCGGGAGTGTCTTACAATGAGCAGTTCTTC

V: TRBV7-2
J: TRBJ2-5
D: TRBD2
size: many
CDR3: CASSKTSEVEETQYF
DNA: TGTGCCAGCAGCAAGACTAGCGAAGTGGAAGAGACCCAGTACTTC

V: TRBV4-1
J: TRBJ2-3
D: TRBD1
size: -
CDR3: CAVGQGGSVTDTQYF
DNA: TGCGCAGTTGGACAGGGCGGGTCTGTAACAGATACGCAGTATTTT

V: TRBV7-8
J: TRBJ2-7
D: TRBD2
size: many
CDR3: CASSLGSGSFTYEQYF
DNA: TGTGCCAGCAGCTTAGGCAGCGGGAGTTTCACCTACGAGCAGTACTTC

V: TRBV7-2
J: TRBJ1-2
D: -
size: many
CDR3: CASSFLTGGGYGYTF
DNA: TGTGCCAGCAGCTTTCTTACGGGGGGCGGCTATGGCTACACCTTC

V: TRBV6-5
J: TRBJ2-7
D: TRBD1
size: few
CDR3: CASSYSGTGNYEQYF
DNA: TGTGCCAGCAGTTACTCTGGGACAGGGAACTACGAGCAGTACTTC

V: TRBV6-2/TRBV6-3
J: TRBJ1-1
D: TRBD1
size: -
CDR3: CATSTRTGGSEAFF
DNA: TGTGCCACTTCGACGAGGACAGGGGGCAGTGAAGCTTTCTTT

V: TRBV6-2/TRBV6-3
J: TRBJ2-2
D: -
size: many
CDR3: CASRPHSFTGELFF
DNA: TGTGCCAGCAGGCCCCACAGCTTCACCGGGGAGCTGTTTTTT